This record concerns one TCR beta chain sequence. This sample stems from a study of blood T cell repertoires in COVID-19. Whole-study context: The study drew acute and convalescent COVID-19 samples from the United States, Italy and Spain. Sources were T cells, B-cell-depleted T cells, or PBMCs; the material itself was cDNA or gDNA.

Source study methods: Reference gene primer amplification in the assay estimated nucleated cell counts. The method was immunoSEQ multiplex PCR; TCRdb's version includes in-frame clones alone and lacks a portion of them. The DNA gave D and trimming, while V, J and clone size come from that table. This table holds some 150,000 clones, more than 65% found once. The germline V gene encodes CDR1 LGHNA and CDR2 YNFKEQ. The CDR3 has 16 amino acids. Between the trimmed V and J ends, which lost 0 bases and 4 bases, there was a span of 13 bases. The rearrangement uses TRBV4-2 and TRBJ2-1; D possibly corresponds to TRBD2 (6 bases). The specimen sequenced was peripheral blood. The source is a woman in her 50s with acute or convalescent COVID-19. CDR3 sequence reads: CASSQDTREAYNEQFF. CDR3 in DNA: TGTGCCAGCAGCCAAGATACGAGGGAGGCATACAATGAGCAGTTCTTC.